Following are 10 T cell receptor beta chains from one sample sequenced in a study of human T cells and chemical hapten exposure. Time point denoted: patch test 3, about 24 weeks after DPC sensitization. Treatment here: therapeutic diphenylcyclopropenone sensitization with weekly scalp DPC. MiXCR, run by TCRdb on the RACE reads, gives a single entry per CDR3 protein. The sample consists of 90,000 to 140,000 distinct CDR3 sequences, 30% to 35% of them appearing once. Sequences were derived from whole blood, sampled in connection with sensitization to the hapten diphenylcyclopropenone (DPC). These receptors were obtained from a man aged 35-49 years with alopecia areata. Some clones in this sample may be carry-over from other donors' samples.

This chain joins TRBV29-1 and TRBJ1-4; D remains unclear. The V gene's germline CDR1 is SQVTM and CDR2 ANQGSEA. The CDR3 is 14 residues long. V was cut by 2 bases and J by 2 bases, with 9 bases left in between. The CDR3 loop reads CSVERDATNEKLFF. For the CDR3, the DNA is TGCAGCGTTGAAAGGGATGCGACTAATGAAAAACTGTTTTTT.

V usage is TRBV28 and J usage is TRBJ2-7; TRBD1 matches at 8 bases. The CDR3 is made up of 12 amino acids. The trim removed 11 bases at V and 2 bases at J, leaving 5 bases unmatched. Germline CDR1 reads MDHEN; CDR2 reads SYDVKM. The CDR3, as DNA: TGTGCCTCCGGGACAGGACCCTACGAGCAGTACTTC. Its protein is CASGTGPYEQYF.

The V and J genes are TRBV24-1 and TRBJ2-1; a possible D gene is TRBD2 (5 bases). In germline, CDR1 is KGHDR, CDR2 SFDVKD. The CDR3 covers 16 residues. Trimming cost V 3 bases and J 7 bases, with 18 bases left between them. The CDR3: CATSDPLRLGGNEQFF. CDR3 DNA: TGTGCCACCAGTGATCCACTCAGACTCGGAGGAAATGAGCAGTTCTTC.

The gene calls are TRBV7-9 and TRBJ2-1, with unresolved D. The V and J ends lost 5 bases and 5 bases respectively, with 7 bases between them. The CDR3 sequence is 12 residues long. The V gene's germline CDR1 is SEHNR and CDR2 FQNEAQ (reference sequence). The CDR3 is CASSPTHNEQFF. The CDR3, as DNA: TGTGCCAGCAGCCCGACCCACAATGAGCAGTTCTTC.

This clonotype was detected only a few times. The chain is built from TRBV29-1 and TRBJ2-3; D is unresolved. This CDR3 has 13 residues. The V end was cut by 6 bases, the J end by 6 bases, with 16 bases between. CDR1 and CDR2 from the germline V gene are SQVTM and ANQGSEA. CDR3 bases: TGCAGCGTCGCAGGTCTCAGCGTGGATACGCAGTATTTT. This sequence encodes CSVAGLSVDTQYF.

V usage is TRBV3-1 and J usage is TRBJ2-3, with 11 bases lining up with TRBD2. The germline CDR1 and CDR2 sequences are LGHDT and YNNKEL (reference sequence). V gave up 1 base and J gave up 6 bases; unmatched junction bases: 15. The CDR3 extends over 19 amino acids. The CDR3 reads CASSQVRGGSGRAVDTQYF. CDR3 DNA sequence: TGTGCCAGCAGCCAAGTTCGGGGGGGTAGCGGGAGGGCCGTCGATACGCAGTATTTT.

This chain links TRBV6-6 with TRBJ2-4, with TRBD1 matching over 8 bases. This CDR3 spans 17 amino acids. Trimming cost V 5 bases and J 4 bases; bases outside gene matches: 13. CDR1 is MNHNY and CDR2 is SVGAGI in the germline V gene (reference sequence). The CDR3 region is CASSPRQGTRGKNIQYF. The CDR3, as DNA: TGTGCCAGCAGTCCCCGACAGGGGACGCGAGGGAAAAACATTCAGTACTTC.

The DNA of the CDR3 is TGTGCCTGGAGCCCTAGCGCCTCCTACAATGAGCAGTTCTTC. Encoded protein: CAWSPSASYNEQFF. The rearrangement links TRBV30 to TRBJ2-1; possibly TRBD2 for D (6 bases). This CDR3 contains 14 residues. From germline, CDR1 is GTSNPN and CDR2 SVGIG (reference sequence). The V gene lost 3 bases and the J gene lost 0 bases, with 9 bases spanning the gap.

This sequence joins TRBV6-2 or TRBV6-3 and TRBJ2-1; TRBD1 is a possible D gene (5 bases). This CDR3 comprises 15 residues. In germline, CDR1 is MNHEY, CDR2 SVGEGT. Deletions cut 6 bases from V and 10 bases from J, with 22 bases between. DNA for the CDR3: TGTGCCAGCAGCGTTCTCATATCGGTAAAGGGGGAGCAGTTCTTC. This codes for CASSVLISVKGEQFF.

This clonotype was counted a few times. The chain combines TRBV3-1 with TRBJ2-6, with D unresolved. CDR3 size: 19 residues. The V end lost 1 base, the J end lost 0 bases, and 16 bases lay between the germline ends. Per germline, CDR1 LGHDT and CDR2 YNNKEL (reference sequence). CDR3 nucleotides: TGTGCCAGCAGCCAAGTGATCGGCAGGAATAGCTCTGGGGCCAACGTCCTGACTTTC. Protein product: CASSQVIGRNSSGANVLTF.